This T cell receptor (beta chain) appears in the sequencing data of a study of Tregs in tolerant kidney transplant recipients. Overall study findings and caveats: This study did not directly address biological reproducibility. Donor-specific Treg expansion exceeded global Treg expansion in tolerant patients, suggesting antigen drive. Findings come from small patient numbers and require larger validation. The most relevant donor-specific Treg TCRbeta repertoire apparently came from expansion with activated donor B cells.

Clones were read by immunoSEQ multiplex PCR, and TCRdb kept only the in-frame ones, dropping some. The table records tens of thousands of clones, about 87% of them present only once. Recipients received nonmyeloablative bone marrow transplants from related graft donors, with transient mixed chimerism. The CDR3 runs to 16 residues. Germline CDR1 is LGHNT and CDR2 is FRNRAP. V lost 1 base and J lost 4; bases outside the gene matches: 8. This clone was observed once. Its antigen is undetermined. This TCR was sampled from a human patient who received a combined kidney and bone marrow transplant. The graft donor may have given rise to some T cells. The sample consisted of CD4+ T cells from blood (PBMCs), taken 6 months after the transplant. The rearrangement uses TRBV12-5 and TRBJ1-2; 8 bases line up with TRBD1. The DNA for the CDR3 is TGTGCTAGTGGTTTGGATCGGACAGGGTGGGTCTATGGCTACACCTTC. This codes for CASGLDRTGWVYGYTF.